The 28 T cell receptor beta chains reported below all come from one sample, sequenced in a study of blood T cells in healthy people across ages. Alongside a J-beta primer mix, a sample-barcoded 5' primer served in a second PCR lasting about 7 to 11 cycles. Each CDR3 protein gets one entry after TCRdb re-called the 5' RACE reads with MiXCR. The sample records about 1,800,000 distinct CDR3 sequences, 28% being singletons. The sample consisted of blood. The receptors shown here come from a young woman in good health.

This chain connects TRBV27 to TRBJ1-4; D unclear. Germline V CDR1 and CDR2: MNHEY, SMNVEV (reference sequence). V gave up 6 bases and J gave up 0 bases, with 11 bases separating them. The CDR3 loop spans 15 amino acids. The CDR3 DNA follows: TGTGCCAGCAGGAGGATCGATGCAACTAATGAAAAACTGTTTTTT. Protein: CASRRIDATNEKLFF.

This chain connects TRBV10-2 to TRBJ2-5, with a weak D call TRBD2 (6 bases). V was shortened by 11 bases and J by 5 bases, with 18 bases between the two germline ends. CDR1 WSHSY and CDR2 SAAADI come from the germline V gene. The CDR3 is 13 residues long. CDR3 coding DNA: TGCGCCTCGGGGGAGCTCGCCGGGGAGACCCAGTACTTC. Its translation is CASGELAGETQYF.

CDR3 bases: TGTGCCAGCAGAGCGGAAGGAGATACGCAGTATTTT. It is translated as CASRAEGDTQYF. The chain links TRBV12-3 or TRBV12-4 to TRBJ2-3, with D perhaps TRBD2 (5 bases). The CDR3 has 12 amino acids. The germline V and J ends were trimmed by 6 bases and 5 bases, with 9 bases remaining between them.

This chain uses TRBV18 with TRBJ2-7, with 10 bases aligning to TRBD1. Germline CDR1 reads KGHSH; CDR2 reads LQKENI. With V trimmed by 3 bases and J by 3 bases, 5 bases remained unmatched. This CDR3 comprises 15 residues. Here the CDR3 DNA reads TGTGCCAGCTCACCCGGACAGGGGGGGGTCTACGAGCAGTACTTC. Translated: CASSPGQGGVYEQYF.

This CDR3 is CASSLAGVEKLFF. Here the CDR3 DNA reads TGTGCCAGCAGTTTAGCAGGTGTGGAAAAACTGTTTTTT. V is TRBV28 and J is TRBJ1-4; D unresolved. The germline V and J ends were trimmed by 2 bases and 8 bases, with 9 bases remaining between them. There are 13 residues in the CDR3. Germline V CDR1 and CDR2: MDHEN, SYDVKM.

This clonotype has a handful of counts. The CDR3 DNA reads TGTGCCAGCAGCTTAGATTTTAGCGAAAATGAGCAGTTCTTC. As protein: CASSLDFSENEQFF. This rearrangement joins TRBV7-2 to TRBJ2-1; a possible D gene is TRBD2 (5 bases). The CDR3 has 14 residues. The V gene lost 1 base and the J gene lost 7 bases, with 11 bases spanning the gap. Germline lookup yields CDR1 SGHTA and CDR2 FQGNSA. Based on the CDR3 plus reference TRBV7-2 and TRBJ2-1, the full variable domain is GAGVSQSPSNKVTEKGKDVELRCDPISGHTALYWYRQSLGQGLEFLIYFQGNSAPDKSGLPSDRFSAERTGGSVSTLTIQRTQQEDSAVYLCASSLDFSENEQFFGPGTRLTVL.

This clonotype was seen only a few times. The gene calls are TRBV29-1 and TRBJ2-5; TRBD1 matches 7 bases. V shed 6 bases, J shed 2 bases, and the junction held 9 bases outside the gene matches. The CDR3 extends over 14 amino acids. Germline values: CDR1 SQVTM, CDR2 ANQGSEA. This chain's CDR3 is CSVVRDSVQETQYF. The CDR3, as DNA: TGCAGCGTGGTCCGGGACAGTGTACAAGAGACCCAGTACTTC. Full variable domain (remainder filled in from reference TRBV29-1 and TRBJ2-5): SAVISQKPSRDICQRGTSLTIQCQVDSQVTMMFWYRQQPGQSLTLIATANQGSEATYESGFVIDKFPISRPNLTFSTLTVSNMSPEDSSIYLCSVVRDSVQETQYFGPGTRLLVL.

V is TRBV3-1 and J is TRBJ2-7; the D call may be TRBD1 or TRBD2 (5 bases each). The V gene's germline CDR1 is LGHDT and CDR2 YNNKEL (reference sequence). Deletions cut 8 bases from V and 0 bases from J, with 23 bases between. The CDR3 sequence is 17 residues long. This CDR3 is CASSPLRDGLSSYEQYF. The CDR3 nucleotides are TGTGCCAGCTCACCACTCCGGGACGGACTTAGCTCCTACGAGCAGTACTTC.

The J gene is TRBJ2-7, the V gene TRBV3-1, with TRBD2 matching over 9 bases. This CDR3 region has 18 residues. V lost 0 bases and J lost 3; bases outside the gene matches: 12. Per the germline V gene, CDR1 is LGHDT and CDR2 is YNNKEL (reference sequence). CDR3 sequence: CASSQDVRSRLADYEQYF. The CDR3 bases are TGTGCCAGCAGCCAAGATGTAAGATCTCGACTAGCGGACTACGAGCAGTACTTC.

Only a few counts were recorded for this clonotype. The gene calls are TRBV29-1 and TRBJ2-5; D perhaps matches TRBD2 (5 bases). The CDR3 is 11 amino acids. Per the germline V gene, CDR1 is SQVTM and CDR2 is ANQGSEA. V was pared by 7 bases and J by 1 base, with 7 bases between. The CDR3 DNA follows: TGCAGCGGCGGGCTCCAAGAGACCCAGTACTTC. Protein product: CSGGLQETQYF.

This clonotype was seen only a few times. The V and J genes are TRBV20-1 and TRBJ1-1, with a tentative D call TRBD1 (5 bases). The V gene's germline CDR1 is DFQATT and CDR2 SNEGSKA (reference sequence). The CDR3 is 15 amino acids. Trimming pared 3 bases from V and 4 bases from J, leaving 18 bases between. The CDR3 loop reads CSASGLGEWGTEAFF. The CDR3 region has the DNA TGCAGTGCTAGTGGTCTAGGGGAGTGGGGCACTGAAGCTTTCTTT.

In its sample, this clonotype was seen many times. The chain employs TRBV20-1 and TRBJ2-4, with D perhaps TRBD1 (6 bases). The germline V gene has CDR1 DFQATT and CDR2 SNEGSKA (reference sequence). V was clipped by 6 bases and J by 3 bases, with 15 bases between them. The CDR3 runs 14 residues. The CDR3, as DNA: TGCAGTGCCGCCCGGGACACCATCAAAAACATTCAGTACTTC. It encodes CSAARDTIKNIQYF.

This clonotype was observed at least ten times. This chain joins TRBV20-1 and TRBJ2-1, with D unclear. V lost 1 base, J lost 4 bases, and 14 bases lay in between. The CDR3 sequence is 15 residues long. Germline CDR1 and CDR2: DFQATT and SNEGSKA (reference sequence). CDR3 coding DNA: TGCAGTGCTAGAGGTGAACGAAAGAAGTACAATGAGCAGTTCTTC. It translates to CSARGERKKYNEQFF.

In its sample, this clonotype was seen a few times. The chain uses TRBV20-1 and TRBJ1-5; 9 bases fit TRBD1. Germline V CDR1 and CDR2: DFQATT, SNEGSKA (reference sequence). CDR3 length equals 14 residues. With 6 bases clipped from V and 9 bases from J, the junction kept 12 bases outside the gene matches. The CDR3 sequence is CSARPGDRASPQHF. The CDR3 DNA reads as TGCAGTGCCCGCCCAGGGGACAGGGCTTCGCCCCAGCATTTT.

The rearrangement joins TRBV9 to TRBJ1-1; a weak D match, TRBD1 (5 bases). With 3 bases removed from V and 0 bases from J, the gap between germline ends came to 12 bases. Per germline, CDR1 SGDLS and CDR2 YYNGEE. This CDR3 comprises 15 residues. CDR3: CASSDSGTLNTEAFF. CDR3 nucleotide sequence: TGTGCCAGCAGCGACTCCGGGACTCTGAACACTGAAGCTTTCTTT.

This clonotype has more than one count but fewer than ten. The chain joins TRBV20-1 to TRBJ2-3, with 10 bases aligning to TRBD2. The trim removed 6 bases at V and 1 base at J, leaving 16 bases unmatched. CDR1 is DFQATT and CDR2 is SNEGSKA in the germline V gene (reference sequence). The CDR3 is made up of 18 amino acids. The CDR3 coding sequence is TGCAGTGCGCCACCTAGCGGGAGAGCGGGCCTCGGCACAGATACGCAGTATTTT. Protein product: CSAPPSGRAGLGTDTQYF.

This clonotype appeared many times. This rearrangement joins TRBV12-3 or TRBV12-4 to TRBJ2-3; D is unclear. The germline V and J ends were trimmed by 3 bases and 2 bases, with 6 bases remaining between them. The CDR3 loop spans 13 amino acids. CDR3 amino acids: CASSFAYTDTQYF. The CDR3 DNA reads as TGTGCCAGCAGTTTCGCCTACACAGATACGCAGTATTTT.

This clonotype was detected a few times. The genes are TRBV6-2 or TRBV6-3 and TRBJ2-1; 12 bases match TRBD2. Germline V lookup: CDR1 MNHEY, CDR2 SVGEGT. Trimming took 7 bases from V and 4 from J; bases not matched to a gene: 8. The CDR3 has 16 residues. CDR3 amino acids: CASTRTSGGYYNEQFF. For the CDR3, the DNA is TGTGCCAGCACCAGAACTAGCGGGGGGTATTACAATGAGCAGTTCTTC.

This clonotype was counted a few times. This sequence joins TRBV5-1 and TRBJ2-1; 12 bases match TRBD1. Losses at the gene ends were 4 bases for V and 6 bases for J; bases not matched to a gene: 14. CDR3 length equals 18 residues. The germline gives CDR1 SGHRS, CDR2 YFSETQ. CDR3 residues: CASSRTGTGGGGRNEQFF. CDR3 sequence (DNA): TGCGCCAGCAGCCGAACCGGGACAGGGGGCGGCGGCCGCAATGAGCAGTTCTTC.

This clonotype has a count of ten or more. The chain combines TRBV5-4 with TRBJ1-2; D might be TRBD1 (6 bases). The CDR3 loop spans 14 amino acids. Between the trimmed V and J ends, which lost 3 bases and 4 bases, there was a span of 13 bases. CDR1 is SGHNT and CDR2 is YYREEE in the germline V gene (reference sequence). CDR3 residues: CASSSRQVPYGYTF. CDR3 bases: TGTGCCAGCAGCTCCAGACAGGTCCCCTATGGCTACACCTTC.

This clonotype was found many times. This chain joins TRBV12-3 or TRBV12-4 and TRBJ2-7; D gene ambiguous. The CDR3 extends over 13 amino acids. Trimming shortened V by 6 bases and J by 1 base, and 10 bases separated the two germline ends. The CDR3 is CASSLQESYEQYF. For the CDR3, the DNA is TGTGCCAGCAGCTTGCAGGAGTCCTACGAGCAGTACTTC.

Notes on this clonotype: Its ends do not fully match the called genes, so a read error is possible. The chain links TRBV2 to TRBJ2-7; D call uncertain. This CDR3 spans 12 amino acids. Germline V gives CDR1 SNHLY, CDR2 FYNNEI. The CDR3, as DNA: TGTGCCTGCAGTCCATCAACCTACGAGCAGTACTTC. Encoded protein: CACSPSTYEQYF.

A few counts support this clonotype. The junction and the germline gene differ at one end; a read error may be behind it. The V gene is TRBV20-1, the J gene TRBJ1-4; D ambiguous. The length of the CDR3 is 13 residues. Germline V gives CDR1 DFQATT, CDR2 SNEGSKA (reference sequence). The CDR3 DNA is TGCAGTGCTAGTTTCGGGGTGAATGAAAAACGGTTTTTT. Its translation: CSASFGVNEKRFF.

The J gene is TRBJ2-1, the V gene TRBV6-2 or TRBV6-3, with TRBD2 identical over 9 bases. This CDR3 contains 15 residues. J lost 13 bases, V lost 8 bases, and 18 bases had no gene match. Germline loops: CDR1 MNHEY, CDR2 SVGEGT. The CDR3 loop reads CASGRSGSSYSEQFF. The DNA for the CDR3 is TGTGCCAGCGGCCGTAGCGGGAGCTCCTACAGTGAACAGTTCTTC.

This clonotype showed up just a few times. The chain combines TRBV12-3 or TRBV12-4 with TRBJ2-1; 8 bases match TRBD2. Losses at the gene ends were 6 bases for V and 4 bases for J; bases not matched to a gene: 11. The CDR3 runs to 16 residues. CDR3 coding DNA: TGTGCCAGCAGCCGGAGGGGGAGCGGGGGTTACAATGAGCAGTTCTTC. It encodes CASSRRGSGGYNEQFF.

The rearrangement joins TRBV30 to TRBJ2-1; 10 nucleotides line up with TRBD2. This CDR3 comprises 14 residues. In germline, CDR1 is GTSNPN, CDR2 SVGIG (reference sequence). With 4 bases clipped from V and 4 bases from J, the junction kept 4 bases outside the gene matches. The CDR3 sequence: CAWMGLALYNEQFF. The CDR3 coding sequence is TGTGCCTGGATGGGACTAGCGCTATACAATGAGCAGTTCTTC.

V gene TRBV7-2 combines with J gene TRBJ1-1; a weak D match, TRBD1 (5 bases). The CDR3 runs to 15 residues. Germline lookup yields CDR1 SGHTA and CDR2 FQGNSA. V was trimmed by 3 bases and J by 4 bases, leaving 15 bases between them. The chain's CDR3 is CASSFRGGTVTEAFF. The CDR3 DNA reads TGTGCCAGCAGCTTCCGGGGGGGAACGGTCACTGAAGCTTTCTTT.

There are many counts of this clonotype. CDR3 coding DNA: TGCAGTGCTAGGGGTGACAGGGGGTCCGAGCAGTACTTC. Its translation is CSARGDRGSEQYF. J is TRBJ2-7 and V is TRBV20-1; 9 nucleotides align to TRBD1. This CDR3 contains 13 residues. V lost 3 bases to trimming and J lost 6 bases; unmatched junction nucleotides: 6. CDR1 and CDR2 from the germline V gene are DFQATT and SNEGSKA (reference sequence).